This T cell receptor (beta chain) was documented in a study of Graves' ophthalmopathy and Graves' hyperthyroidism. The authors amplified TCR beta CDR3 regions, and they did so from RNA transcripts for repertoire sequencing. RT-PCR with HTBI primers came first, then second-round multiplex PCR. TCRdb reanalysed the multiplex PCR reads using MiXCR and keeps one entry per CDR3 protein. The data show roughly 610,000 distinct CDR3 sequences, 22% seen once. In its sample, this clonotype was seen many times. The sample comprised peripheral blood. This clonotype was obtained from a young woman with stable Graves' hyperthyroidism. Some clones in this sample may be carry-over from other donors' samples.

The CDR3 DNA is TGTGCCAGCAGCTTAGCCACAGCGGTACGCTACGAGCAGTACTTC. It codes for CASSLATAVRYEQYF. The chain has TRBV7-8 and TRBJ2-7, with D tentatively TRBD2 (5 bases). CDR1 SGHVS and CDR2 FQNEAQ come from the germline V gene. Trimming removed 0 bases at V and 3 bases at J, with 12 bases between. The CDR3 covers 15 residues.